These T cell receptor beta chains were read from a single sample in a study of Tregs in tolerant kidney transplant recipients. Clones were sequenced by immunoSEQ multiplex PCR, and TCRdb holds only the in-frame ones, with some missing. This repertoire shows about 64,000 clones, approximately 89% found once; its top ten account for under 4.5%. The starting material was CD4+ T cells from blood (PBMCs), obtained 6 months after the transplant. These receptors came from a human patient who received a combined kidney and bone marrow transplant. T cells may partly derive from the graft donor. Both conserved end residues are part of each CDR3. The D gene is left open where the match is weak. A clone size is listed for some rows: how often the clone was seen (once, few, many), or a class if it is expanded.

clone_size j_call d_call v_call cdr3_aa cdr3_nt
NA TRBJ1-5 TRBD1 TRBV2 CASKGQGLNQPQHF TGTGCCAGCAAGGGACAGGGTCTCAATCAGCCCCAGCATTTT
NA TRBJ2-5 NA TRBV29-1 CSVERGFQETQYF TGCAGCGTTGAAAGGGGGTTCCAAGAGACCCAGTACTTC
NA TRBJ2-7 TRBD2 TRBV5-4 CASSLNSGRDEQYF TGTGCCAGCAGCTTAAATAGTGGGAGGGACGAGCAGTACTTC
NA TRBJ2-5 TRBD2 TRBV4-1 CASSQPSGPGKTQYF TGCGCCAGCAGCCAGCCTAGCGGCCCTGGAAAGACCCAGTACTTC
NA TRBJ1-1 NA TRBV18 CASSTGLDTEAFF TGTGCCAGCTCCACAGGGTTGGACACTGAAGCTTTCTTT
NA TRBJ1-1 NA TRBV5-1 CASSFGVGTKNTEAFF TGCGCCAGCAGCTTCGGTGTGGGGACAAAGAACACTGAAGCTTTCTTT
NA TRBJ2-3 TRBD1 TRBV18 CASSPYGRGQGADTQYF TGTGCCAGCTCACCATACGGCCGGGGACAGGGTGCAGATACGCAGTATTTT
NA TRBJ2-1 TRBD2 TRBV10-3 CAITQLAGGPDEQFF TGTGCCATCACCCAACTAGCGGGGGGGCCAGATGAGCAGTTCTTC
NA TRBJ2-1 TRBD1 TRBV2 CASLRQGSYNEQFF TGTGCCAGCCTGCGACAGGGCTCCTACAATGAGCAGTTCTTC
NA TRBJ2-5 NA TRBV18 CASSPPGQATSLETQYF TGTGCCAGCTCACCCCCCGGACAGGCGACTAGTTTAGAGACCCAGTACTTC
NA TRBJ1-1 NA TRBV10-3 CAISEDSWTEAFF TGTGCCATCAGTGAGGACAGTTGGACTGAAGCTTTCTTT
NA TRBJ2-1 TRBD2 TRBV6-5 CASRRLAGGEQFF TGTGCCAGCAGGAGGCTAGCGGGAGGTGAGCAGTTCTTC
NA TRBJ1-1 NA TRBV18 CASPGSMRNTEAFF TGTGCCAGCCCAGGGTCGATGAGAAACACTGAAGCTTTCTTT
NA TRBJ2-5 NA TRBV4-3 CASSRRRGGEETQYF TGCGCCAGCAGCCGAAGGAGGGGGGGGGAAGAGACCCAGTACTTC
NA TRBJ1-2 NA TRBV5-1 CASSSGQPYGYTF TGCGCCAGCAGCTCTGGGCAGCCCTATGGCTACACCTTC
NA TRBJ1-3 TRBD1 TRBV5-6 CASSSLTGGIGNTIYF TGTGCCAGCAGCTCTTTGACAGGGGGCATTGGAAACACCATATATTTT
NA TRBJ1-6 NA TRBV7-2 CASNRESSYNSPLHF TGTGCCAGCAACAGGGAATCCTCCTATAATTCACCCCTCCACTTT
NA TRBJ2-3 TRBD2 TRBV7-9 CASSTTSGRAKDTQYF TGTGCCAGCAGCACAACTAGCGGGAGGGCCAAAGATACGCAGTATTTT
NA TRBJ1-3 NA TRBV7-2 CASIAPIAGNTIYF TGTGCCAGCATCGCGCCCATAGCTGGAAACACCATATATTTT
NA TRBJ1-3 TRBD1 TRBV5-4 CASSIQTGTGNTIYF TGTGCCAGCAGCATACAGACAGGGACTGGAAACACCATATATTTT
NA TRBJ2-3 NA TRBV27 CASSAPAYSTDTQYF TGTGCCAGCAGTGCCCCCGCGTATAGCACAGATACGCAGTATTTT
NA TRBJ2-2 TRBD2 TRBV14 CASSQERRVGGAGSGTGELFF TGTGCCAGCAGCCAAGAGAGGCGGGTAGGAGGAGCGGGATCGGGCACCGGGGAGCTGTTTTTT
NA TRBJ2-3 NA TRBV29-1 CSVEGSGAGGRLTDTQYF TGCAGCGTTGAAGGATCCGGAGCCGGAGGGCGACTCACAGATACGCAGTATTTT
NA TRBJ2-1 TRBD1 TRBV5-1 CASSRTGGTYNEQFF TGCGCCAGCAGCAGAACAGGGGGGACCTACAATGAGCAGTTCTTC
few TRBJ2-2 NA TRBV6-5 CASSSRVTNTGELFF TGTGCCAGCAGTTCCAGGGTGACTAACACCGGGGAGCTGTTTTTT
NA TRBJ1-5 NA TRBV4-1 CASSQEGAGRNQPQHF TGCGCCAGCAGCCAAGAGGGAGCGGGCCGCAATCAGCCCCAGCATTTT
NA TRBJ2-3 TRBD2 TRBV5-1 CASSLGGEGPPDTQYF TGCGCCAGCAGCTTGGGGGGGGAGGGCCCCCCAGATACGCAGTATTTT
NA TRBJ2-7 TRBD2 TRBV18 CASSPVLAGGGDEQYF TGTGCCAGCTCACCAGTTCTAGCGGGAGGGGGAGACGAGCAGTACTTC
NA TRBJ2-5 TRBD2 TRBV30 CAWSVREGWETQYF TGTGCCTGGAGTGTAAGGGAGGGATGGGAGACCCAGTACTTC
NA TRBJ1-6 NA TRBV6-5 CASSYEEENSPLHF TGTGCCAGCAGTTACGAGGAGGAGAATTCACCCCTCCACTTT
NA TRBJ2-6 NA TRBV27 CASSLSPGYLSSGANVLTF TGTGCCAGCAGTTTATCTCCGGGGTACTTAAGCTCTGGGGCCAACGTCCTGACTTTC
NA TRBJ2-3 TRBD1 TRBV20-1 CSADTGTAQYF TGCAGTGCTGATACCGGGACAGCGCAGTATTTT
NA TRBJ1-1 NA TRBV5-5 CASSLVPALNTEAFF TGTGCCAGCAGCTTGGTTCCAGCGCTGAACACTGAAGCTTTCTTT
NA TRBJ2-2 TRBD1 TRBV28 CASSLGYRGVTGELFF TGTGCCAGCAGTTTGGGGTACAGGGGGGTCACCGGGGAGCTGTTTTTT
NA TRBJ1-2 NA TRBV10-3 CAIYSGANYGYTF TGTGCCATCTACTCAGGGGCTAACTATGGCTACACCTTC
NA TRBJ2-7 TRBD2 TRBV6-5 CASRRDYSYEQYF TGTGCCAGCAGAAGGGACTATTCCTACGAGCAGTACTTC
NA TRBJ1-3 NA TRBV7-8 CASSLEGGNTIYF TGTGCCAGCAGCTTAGAAGGCGGGAACACCATATATTTT
NA TRBJ2-1 NA TRBV7-2 CASSVIRVEQFF TGTGCCAGCAGCGTCATCCGGGTTGAGCAGTTCTTC
NA TRBJ2-7 TRBD1 TRBV4-2 CASSQLGQGFSYEQYF TGTGCCAGCAGCCAGCTGGGACAGGGATTCTCCTACGAGCAGTACTTC
NA TRBJ2-3 TRBD2 TRBV30 CAWSPGLAVGTDTQYF TGTGCCTGGAGTCCCGGACTAGCGGTGGGTACAGATACGCAGTATTTT
NA TRBJ2-2 NA TRBV30 CAWSVRLVGGELFF TGTGCCTGGAGTGTAAGACTAGTTGGCGGGGAGCTGTTTTTT
NA TRBJ2-1 TRBD1 TRBV7-9 CASSLGRTGANEQFF TGTGCCAGCAGCTTAGGTAGGACAGGGGCGAATGAGCAGTTCTTC
NA TRBJ2-1 NA TRBV7-3 CASSLGRGYNEQFF TGTGCCAGCAGCTTGGGCAGGGGATACAATGAGCAGTTCTTC
NA TRBJ2-3 TRBD2 TRBV19 CASSRPSLAGGYSDTQYF TGTGCCAGTAGCCGCCCGAGTCTAGCGGGGGGTTATTCGGATACGCAGTATTTT
NA TRBJ1-2 TRBD1 TRBV10-2 CASSESVGRTGRNYGYTF TGCGCCAGCAGTGAGTCGGTGGGAAGGACAGGGAGAAACTATGGCTACACCTTC
NA TRBJ2-1 NA TRBV7-2 CASSPGVYNEQFF TGTGCCAGCAGCCCCGGGGTATACAATGAGCAGTTCTTC